The text below deals with one TCR beta chain. V lost 4 bases, J lost 3 bases, and 9 bases lay in between. The germline CDR1 and CDR2 sequences are LGHDT and YNNKEL (reference sequence). The CDR3 has 13 amino acids. The use of a sample-barcoded 5' primer and a J-beta primer mix characterized a second PCR of roughly 6 to 11 cycles. Every cDNA was tagged by a template-switch adaptor with 12 random nucleotides. Using its own MiXCR run on the 5' RACE reads, TCRdb lists one record per CDR3 protein. The table lists about 690,000 distinct CDR3 sequences, less than 45% of them singletons, with approximately 29% in the top ten. This sample is part of a study of blood T cells in healthy people across ages.

This clonotype was sampled from a man older than 75 in good health. The chain is built from TRBV3-1 and TRBJ1-1; D is unclear. What was sequenced was blood. The CDR3 spells CASSLRPYTEAFF. The CDR3 DNA reads TGTGCCAGCAGCCTTAGGCCCTACACTGAAGCTTTCTTT.